The 9 T cell receptor beta chains below were found in one sample sequenced in a study of identical twins. MiXCR was run by TCRdb on the 5' RACE reads, yielding one entry per CDR3 protein. The sample has about 520,000 distinct CDR3 sequences; under 25% are singletons. The same data also went into a second study, on T cells expressing NK-cell markers.

Sequenced sample: CD4+ T cells sorted from blood. These receptors were obtained from a woman younger than 30 in good health.

The chain joins TRBV10-3 to TRBJ1-2; D not resolved. V gave up 6 bases and J gave up 7 bases, with 12 bases separating them. The V gene's germline CDR1 is ENHRY and CDR2 SYGVKD. The CDR3 sequence is 12 residues long. In DNA, the CDR3 is TGTGCCATCAGCTCAGCAGGTTCTGGCTACACCTTC. As protein: CAISSAGSGYTF.

In nucleotides, the CDR3 is TGCAGTGCCGGACGTCGGGCAGCAATAGGCTACACCTTC. Translated, it gives CSAGRRAAIGYTF. The V gene is TRBV20-1, the J gene TRBJ1-2; D is uncertain. CDR3 length equals 13 residues. Germline V gives CDR1 DFQATT, CDR2 SNEGSKA (reference sequence). Trimming shortened V by 6 bases and J by 8 bases, and 19 bases separated the two germline ends.

This clonotype has a handful of counts. The chain couples TRBV6-5 to TRBJ2-1, with no clear D. Trimming pared 6 bases from V and 9 bases from J, leaving 12 bases between. Germline V lookup: CDR1 MNHEY, CDR2 SVGAGI. There are 12 residues in the CDR3. The CDR3 nucleotides are TGTGCCAGCAGCATCGGCGCGAGTGAGCAGTTCTTC. This translates into CASSIGASEQFF.

The chain combines TRBV5-1 with TRBJ2-3; D is unresolved. This CDR3 contains 15 residues. Germline CDR1 and CDR2: SGHRS and YFSETQ. Trimming removed 0 bases at V and 6 bases at J, with 14 bases between. In DNA, the CDR3 is TGCGCCAGCAGCTTGGGAGCGACCCTCGGGGATACGCAGTATTTT. Translated, it gives CASSLGATLGDTQYF.

The chain couples TRBV7-8 to TRBJ2-1; TRBD2 matches at 11 bases. This CDR3 contains 16 residues. V shed 4 bases and J 4 bases; nucleotides not matched to a gene: 6. Germline CDR1 SGHVS, CDR2 FQNEAQ. The CDR3 is CASSSQGLAEYNEQFF. The CDR3 region has the DNA TGTGCCAGCAGCTCCCAGGGACTAGCGGAGTACAATGAGCAGTTCTTC.

The chain couples TRBV6-5 to TRBJ1-4, with D unclear. The V end lost 2 bases, the J end lost 4 bases, and 2 bases lay between the germline ends. CDR1 is MNHEY and CDR2 is SVGAGI in the germline V gene. The CDR3 is made up of 12 amino acids. The CDR3 DNA reads as TGTGCCAGCAGTTACCGTAATGAAAAACTGTTTTTT. Residues: CASSYRNEKLFF.

This clonotype was counted only a few times. The chain uses TRBV12-3 or TRBV12-4 and TRBJ2-3; 8 nucleotides line up with TRBD2. Germline trimming cut 2 bases from V and 2 bases from J; bases unmatched to any gene: 6. The CDR3 contains 16 residues. CDR3 region: CASSLFGSGATDTQYF. The DNA for the CDR3 is TGTGCCAGCAGTTTATTCGGTAGCGGGGCCACAGATACGCAGTATTTT.

This clonotype was seen only a few times. The rearrangement links TRBV5-1 to TRBJ1-3; D gene ambiguous. Germline V gives CDR1 SGHRS, CDR2 YFSETQ. Between the trimmed V and J ends, which lost 4 bases and 0 bases, there was a span of 11 bases. The CDR3 totals 15 residues. The CDR3 spells CASSPLTDSGNTIYF. Written as DNA, the CDR3 is TGCGCCAGCAGCCCGTTGACCGACTCTGGAAACACCATATATTTT.

The chain uses TRBV19 and TRBJ2-5; 7 bases line up with TRBD2. The germline V gene has CDR1 LNHDA and CDR2 SQIVND (reference sequence). The CDR3 runs to 14 residues. J was trimmed by 2 bases and V by 4 bases; bases with no gene match: 4. CDR3 DNA: TGTGCCAGTAGTACCCTAGCGGTACAAGAGACCCAGTACTTC. It codes for CASSTLAVQETQYF.